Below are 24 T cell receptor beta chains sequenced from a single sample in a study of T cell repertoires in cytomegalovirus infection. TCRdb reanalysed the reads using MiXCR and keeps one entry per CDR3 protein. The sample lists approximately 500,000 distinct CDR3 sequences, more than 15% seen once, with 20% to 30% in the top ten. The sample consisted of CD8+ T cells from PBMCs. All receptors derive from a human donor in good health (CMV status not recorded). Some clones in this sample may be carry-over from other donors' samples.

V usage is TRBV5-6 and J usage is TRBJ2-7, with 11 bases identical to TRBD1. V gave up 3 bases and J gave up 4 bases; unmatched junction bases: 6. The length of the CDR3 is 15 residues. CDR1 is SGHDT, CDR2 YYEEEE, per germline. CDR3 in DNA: TGTGCCAGCAGCTCGGCGGGACAGGGGGTTTACGAGCAGTACTTC. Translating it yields CASSSAGQGVYEQYF.

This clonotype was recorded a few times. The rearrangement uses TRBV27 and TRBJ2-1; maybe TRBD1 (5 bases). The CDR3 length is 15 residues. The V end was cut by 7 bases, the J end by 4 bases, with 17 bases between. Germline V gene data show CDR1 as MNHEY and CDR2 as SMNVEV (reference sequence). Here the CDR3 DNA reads TGTGCCAGCAAATTAGATGGGGCCCCATACAATGAGCAGTTCTTC. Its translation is CASKLDGAPYNEQFF.

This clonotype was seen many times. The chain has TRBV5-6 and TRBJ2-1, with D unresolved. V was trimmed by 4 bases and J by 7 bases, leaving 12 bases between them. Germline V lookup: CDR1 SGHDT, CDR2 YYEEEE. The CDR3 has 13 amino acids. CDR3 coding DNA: TGTGCCAGCAGCCCCGACCGTAGGAATGAGCAGTTCTTC. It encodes CASSPDRRNEQFF.

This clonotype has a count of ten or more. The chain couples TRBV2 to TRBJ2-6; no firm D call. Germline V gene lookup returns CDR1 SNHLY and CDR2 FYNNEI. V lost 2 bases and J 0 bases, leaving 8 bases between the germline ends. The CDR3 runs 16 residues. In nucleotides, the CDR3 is TGTGCCAGCAGTGAAATTGGATTCTCTGGGGCCAACGTCCTGACTTTC. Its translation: CASSEIGFSGANVLTF.

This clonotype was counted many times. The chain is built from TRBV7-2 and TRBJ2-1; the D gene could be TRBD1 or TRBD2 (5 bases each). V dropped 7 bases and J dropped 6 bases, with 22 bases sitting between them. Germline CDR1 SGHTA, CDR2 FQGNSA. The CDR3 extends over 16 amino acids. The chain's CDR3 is CASTRRRAGSGNEQFF. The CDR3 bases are TGTGCCAGCACCCGCCGACGGGCAGGGAGTGGCAATGAGCAGTTCTTC. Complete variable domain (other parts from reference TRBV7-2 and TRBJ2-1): GAGVSQSPSNKVTEKGKDVELRCDPISGHTALYWYRQSLGQGLEFLIYFQGNSAPDKSGLPSDRFSAERTGGSVSTLTIQRTQQEDSAVYLCASTRRRAGSGNEQFFGPGTRLTVL.

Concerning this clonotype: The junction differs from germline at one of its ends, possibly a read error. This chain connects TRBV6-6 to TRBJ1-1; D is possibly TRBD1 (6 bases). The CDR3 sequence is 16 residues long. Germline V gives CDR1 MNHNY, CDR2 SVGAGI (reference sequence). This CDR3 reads CASRYSGGGPRSEAFF. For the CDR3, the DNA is TGTGCCAGCAGATACTCGGGGGGGGGGCCGCGCTCGGAAGCTTTCTTT.

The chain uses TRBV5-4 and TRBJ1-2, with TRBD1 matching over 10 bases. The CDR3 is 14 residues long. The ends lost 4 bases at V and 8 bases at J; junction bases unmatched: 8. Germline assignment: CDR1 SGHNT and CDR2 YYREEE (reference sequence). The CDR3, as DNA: TGTGCCAGCAGCCATTCCGGGACAGGGGACGGCTACACCTTC. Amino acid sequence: CASSHSGTGDGYTF.

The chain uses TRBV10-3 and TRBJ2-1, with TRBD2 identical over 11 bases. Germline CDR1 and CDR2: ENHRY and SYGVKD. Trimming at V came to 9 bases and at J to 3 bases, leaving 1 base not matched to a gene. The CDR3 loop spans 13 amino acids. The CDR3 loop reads CAMGTSGYNEQFF. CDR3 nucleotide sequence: TGTGCCATGGGGACTAGCGGCTACAATGAGCAGTTCTTC.

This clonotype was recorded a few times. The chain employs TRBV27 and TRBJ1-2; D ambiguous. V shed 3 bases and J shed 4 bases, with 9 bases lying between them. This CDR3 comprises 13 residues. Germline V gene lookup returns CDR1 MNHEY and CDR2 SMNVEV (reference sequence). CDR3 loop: CASSFSAGYGYTF. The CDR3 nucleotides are TGTGCCAGCAGTTTCTCGGCAGGCTATGGCTACACCTTC.

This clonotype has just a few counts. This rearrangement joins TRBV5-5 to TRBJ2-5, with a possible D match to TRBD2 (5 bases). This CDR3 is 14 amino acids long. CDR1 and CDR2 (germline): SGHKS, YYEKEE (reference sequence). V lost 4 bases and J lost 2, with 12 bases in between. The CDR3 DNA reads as TGTGCCAGCAGCACCCCGGAGGAGCAAGAGACCCAGTACTTC. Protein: CASSTPEEQETQYF.

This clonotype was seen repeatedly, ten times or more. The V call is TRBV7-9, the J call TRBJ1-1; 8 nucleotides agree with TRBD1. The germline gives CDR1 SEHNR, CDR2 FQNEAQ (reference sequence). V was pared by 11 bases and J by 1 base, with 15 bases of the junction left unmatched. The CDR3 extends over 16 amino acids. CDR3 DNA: TGTGCCGGAAGGGGTGGGGGGACAGGCGAGAACACTGAAGCTTTCTTT. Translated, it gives CAGRGGGTGENTEAFF. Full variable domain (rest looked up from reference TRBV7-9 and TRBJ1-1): DTGVSQNPRHKITKRGQNVTFRCDPISEHNRLYWYRQTLGQGPEFLTYFQNEAQLEKSRLLSDRFSAERPKGSFSTLEIQRTEQGDSAMYLCAGRGGGTGENTEAFFGQGTRLTVV.

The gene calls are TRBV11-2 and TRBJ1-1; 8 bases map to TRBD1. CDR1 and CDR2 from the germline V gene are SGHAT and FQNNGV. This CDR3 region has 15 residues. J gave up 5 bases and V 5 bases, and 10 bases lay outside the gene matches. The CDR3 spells CASSLQTGEDTEAFF. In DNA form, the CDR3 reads TGTGCCAGCAGCCTCCAGACAGGGGAGGATACTGAAGCTTTCTTT.

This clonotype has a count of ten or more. The CDR3 coding sequence is TGTGCCAGCAGCTTAGACAGGGGCCTAGACTATGGCTACACCTTC. This translates into CASSLDRGLDYGYTF. This chain links TRBV7-2 with TRBJ1-2, with 7 bases identical to TRBD1. V trimming: 1 base; J trimming: 3 bases; junction bases outside the gene matches: 5. Germline CDR1 SGHTA, CDR2 FQGNSA. This CDR3 has 15 residues.

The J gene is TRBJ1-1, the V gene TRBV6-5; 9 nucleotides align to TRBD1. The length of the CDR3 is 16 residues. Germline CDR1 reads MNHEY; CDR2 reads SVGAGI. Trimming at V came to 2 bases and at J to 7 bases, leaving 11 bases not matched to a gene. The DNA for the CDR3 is TGTGCCAGCAGTTACGGACTAAAGGACAGGGGCAATGAAGCTTTCTTT. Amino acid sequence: CASSYGLKDRGNEAFF.

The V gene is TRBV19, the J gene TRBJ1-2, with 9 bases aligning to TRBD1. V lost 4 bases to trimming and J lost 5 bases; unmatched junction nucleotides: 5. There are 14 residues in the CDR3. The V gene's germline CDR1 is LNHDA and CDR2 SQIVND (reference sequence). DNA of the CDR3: TGTGCCAGTAGTACCTGGGACAGGGCTTATGGCTACACCTTC. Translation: CASSTWDRAYGYTF.

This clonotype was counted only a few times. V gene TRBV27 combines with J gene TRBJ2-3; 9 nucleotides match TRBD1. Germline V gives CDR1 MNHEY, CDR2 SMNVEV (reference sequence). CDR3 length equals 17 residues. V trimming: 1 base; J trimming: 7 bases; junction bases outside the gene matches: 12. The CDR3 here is CASSLYAWTGVLNTQYF. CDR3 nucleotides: TGTGCCAGCAGTTTATATGCGTGGACAGGGGTTTTAAATACGCAGTATTTT.

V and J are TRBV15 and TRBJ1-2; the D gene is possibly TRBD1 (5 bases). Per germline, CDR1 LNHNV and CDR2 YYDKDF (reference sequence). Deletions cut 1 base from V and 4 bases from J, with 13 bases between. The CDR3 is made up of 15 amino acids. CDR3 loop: CATSRGIRGPYGYTF. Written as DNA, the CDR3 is TGTGCCACCAGCAGAGGGATCCGGGGCCCCTATGGCTACACCTTC.

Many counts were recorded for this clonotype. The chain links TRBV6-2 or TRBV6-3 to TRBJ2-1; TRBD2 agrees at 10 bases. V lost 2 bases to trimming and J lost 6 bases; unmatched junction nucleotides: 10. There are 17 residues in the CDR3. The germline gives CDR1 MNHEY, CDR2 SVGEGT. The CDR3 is CASSYAGLGLASNEQFF. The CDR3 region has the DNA TGTGCCAGCAGTTACGCCGGATTGGGACTAGCGAGCAATGAGCAGTTCTTC.

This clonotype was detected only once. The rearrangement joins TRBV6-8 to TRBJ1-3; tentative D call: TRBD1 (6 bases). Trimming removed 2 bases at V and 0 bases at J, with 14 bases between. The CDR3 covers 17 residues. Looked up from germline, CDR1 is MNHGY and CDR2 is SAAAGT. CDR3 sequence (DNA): TGTGCCAGCAGTTACGAGGGGGGCCCAAGCTCTGGAAACACCATATATTTT. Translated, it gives CASSYEGGPSSGNTIYF.

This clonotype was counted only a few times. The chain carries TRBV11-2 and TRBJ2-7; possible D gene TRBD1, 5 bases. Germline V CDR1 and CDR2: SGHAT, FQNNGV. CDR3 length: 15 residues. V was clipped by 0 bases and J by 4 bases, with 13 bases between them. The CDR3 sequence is CASSLEGTTGYEQYF. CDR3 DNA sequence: TGTGCCAGCAGCTTAGAGGGAACTACAGGTTACGAGCAGTACTTC.

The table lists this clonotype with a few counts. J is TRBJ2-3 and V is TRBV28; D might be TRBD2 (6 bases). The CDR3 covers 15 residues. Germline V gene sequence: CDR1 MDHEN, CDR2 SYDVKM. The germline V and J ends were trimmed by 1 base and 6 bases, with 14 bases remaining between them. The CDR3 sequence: CASSLFTSPGDTQYF. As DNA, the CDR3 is TGTGCCAGCAGTTTATTTACTAGCCCGGGGGATACGCAGTATTTT.

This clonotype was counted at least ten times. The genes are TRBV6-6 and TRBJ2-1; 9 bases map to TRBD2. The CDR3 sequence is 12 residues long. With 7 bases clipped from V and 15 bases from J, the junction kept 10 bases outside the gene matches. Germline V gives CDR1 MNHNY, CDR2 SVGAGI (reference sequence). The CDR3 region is CASNGLAPEGFF. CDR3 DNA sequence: TGTGCCAGCAACGGACTAGCGCCCGAGGGGTTCTTC.

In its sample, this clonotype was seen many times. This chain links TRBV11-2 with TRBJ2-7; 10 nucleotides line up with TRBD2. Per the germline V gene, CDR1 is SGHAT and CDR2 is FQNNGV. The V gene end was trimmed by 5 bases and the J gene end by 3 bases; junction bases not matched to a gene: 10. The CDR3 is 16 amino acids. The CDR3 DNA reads TGTGCCAGCAGCAACGGACCTCTAGCGGGAGTCTACGAGCAGTACTTC. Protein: CASSNGPLAGVYEQYF.

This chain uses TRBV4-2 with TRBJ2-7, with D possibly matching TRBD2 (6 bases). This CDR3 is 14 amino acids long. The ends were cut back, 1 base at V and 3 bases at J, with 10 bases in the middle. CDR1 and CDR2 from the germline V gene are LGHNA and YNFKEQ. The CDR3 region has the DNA TGTGCCAGCAGCCAAGGCGGGACGAACTACGAGCAGTACTTC. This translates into CASSQGGTNYEQYF.